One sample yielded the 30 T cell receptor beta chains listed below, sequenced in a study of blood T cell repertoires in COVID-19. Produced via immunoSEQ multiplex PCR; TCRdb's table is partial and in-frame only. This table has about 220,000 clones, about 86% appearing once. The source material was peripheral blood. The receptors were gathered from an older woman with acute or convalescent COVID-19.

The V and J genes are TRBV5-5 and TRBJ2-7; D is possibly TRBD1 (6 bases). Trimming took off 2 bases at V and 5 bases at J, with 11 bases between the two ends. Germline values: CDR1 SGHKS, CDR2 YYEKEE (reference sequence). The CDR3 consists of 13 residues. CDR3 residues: CASSFGTPHEQYF. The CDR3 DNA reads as TGTGCCAGCAGCTTTGGGACACCCCACGAGCAGTACTTC.

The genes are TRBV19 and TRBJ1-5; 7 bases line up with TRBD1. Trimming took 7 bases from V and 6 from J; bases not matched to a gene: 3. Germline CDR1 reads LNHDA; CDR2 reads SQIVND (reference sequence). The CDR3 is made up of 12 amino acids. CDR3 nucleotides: TGTGCCAGTACACAGGGGCCTCAGCCCCAGCATTTT. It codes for CASTQGPQPQHF.

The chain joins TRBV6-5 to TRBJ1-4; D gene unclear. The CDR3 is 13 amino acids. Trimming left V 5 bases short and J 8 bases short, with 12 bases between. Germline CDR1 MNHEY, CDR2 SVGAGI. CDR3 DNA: TGTGCCAGCAGTCAGTCAGTCCCGGAAAAACTGTTTTTT. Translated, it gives CASSQSVPEKLFF.

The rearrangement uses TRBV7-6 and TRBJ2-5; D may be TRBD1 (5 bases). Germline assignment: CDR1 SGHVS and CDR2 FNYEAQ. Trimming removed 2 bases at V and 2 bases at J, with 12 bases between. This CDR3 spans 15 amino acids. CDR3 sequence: CASSLKGKGQETQYF. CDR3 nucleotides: TGTGCCAGCAGCTTAAAGGGGAAGGGGCAAGAGACCCAGTACTTC.

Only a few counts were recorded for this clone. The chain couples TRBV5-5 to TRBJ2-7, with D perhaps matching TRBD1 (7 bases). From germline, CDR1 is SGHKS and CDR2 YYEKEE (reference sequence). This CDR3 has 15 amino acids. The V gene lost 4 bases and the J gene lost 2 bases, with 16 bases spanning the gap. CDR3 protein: CASSLSGGTTYEQYF. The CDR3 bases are TGTGCCAGCAGCCTATCAGGGGGGACAACCTACGAGCAGTACTTC.

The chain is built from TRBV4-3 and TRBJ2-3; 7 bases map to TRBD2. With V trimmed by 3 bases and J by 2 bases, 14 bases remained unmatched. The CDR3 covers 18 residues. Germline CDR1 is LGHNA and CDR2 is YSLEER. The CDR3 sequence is CASSHEPLRLANTDTQYF. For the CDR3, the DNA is TGCGCCAGCAGCCATGAACCTCTAAGACTAGCCAACACAGATACGCAGTATTTT.

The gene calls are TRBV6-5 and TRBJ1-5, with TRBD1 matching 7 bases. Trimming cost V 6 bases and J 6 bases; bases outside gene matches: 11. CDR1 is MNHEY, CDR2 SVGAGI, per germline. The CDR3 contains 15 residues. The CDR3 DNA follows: TGTGCCAGCAGGGCCACAGGGGATTACATTCAGCCCCAGCATTTT. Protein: CASRATGDYIQPQHF.

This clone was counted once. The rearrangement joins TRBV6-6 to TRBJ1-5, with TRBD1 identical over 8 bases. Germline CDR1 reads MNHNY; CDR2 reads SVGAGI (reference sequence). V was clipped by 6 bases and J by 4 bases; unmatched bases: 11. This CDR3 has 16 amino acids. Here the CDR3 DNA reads TGTGCCAGCAGAGGAGCCGGGACAGGAATGAATCAGCCCCAGCATTTT. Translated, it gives CASRGAGTGMNQPQHF.

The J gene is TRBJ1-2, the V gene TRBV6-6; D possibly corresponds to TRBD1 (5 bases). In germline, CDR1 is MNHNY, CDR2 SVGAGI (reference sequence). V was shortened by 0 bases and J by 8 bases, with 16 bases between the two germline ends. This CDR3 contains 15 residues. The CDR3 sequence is CASSYSTAGRLGYTF. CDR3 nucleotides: TGTGCCAGCAGTTACTCGACTGCAGGGCGTTTAGGCTACACCTTC.

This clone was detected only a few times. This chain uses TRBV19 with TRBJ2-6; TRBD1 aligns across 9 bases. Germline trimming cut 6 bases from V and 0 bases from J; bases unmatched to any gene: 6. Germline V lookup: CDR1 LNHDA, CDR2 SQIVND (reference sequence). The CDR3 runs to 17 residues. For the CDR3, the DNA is TGTGCCAGTAGCGGGGGACAGGGCTACTCTGGGGCCAACGTCCTGACTTTC. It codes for CASSGGQGYSGANVLTF.

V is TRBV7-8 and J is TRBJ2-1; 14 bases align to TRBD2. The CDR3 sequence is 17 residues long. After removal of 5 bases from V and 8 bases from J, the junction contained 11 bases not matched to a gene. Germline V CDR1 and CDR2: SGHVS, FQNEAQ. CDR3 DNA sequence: TGTGCCAGCAGCCTGCTGGGGGTGGGACTAGCGGGGGATGAGCAGTTCTTC. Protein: CASSLLGVGLAGDEQFF.

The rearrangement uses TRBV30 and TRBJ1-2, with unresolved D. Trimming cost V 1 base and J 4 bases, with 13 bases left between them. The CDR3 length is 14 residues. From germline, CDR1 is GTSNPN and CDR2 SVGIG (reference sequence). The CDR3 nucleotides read TGTGCCTGGAGTGGAGCACTGTATAGCTATGGCTACACCTTC. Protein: CAWSGALYSYGYTF.

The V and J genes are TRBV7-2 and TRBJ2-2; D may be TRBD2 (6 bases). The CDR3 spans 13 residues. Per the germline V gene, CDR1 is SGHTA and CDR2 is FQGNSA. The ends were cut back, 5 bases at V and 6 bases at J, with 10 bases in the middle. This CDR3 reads CASSGGYAGELFF. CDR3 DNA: TGTGCCAGCAGCGGAGGGTACGCCGGGGAGCTGTTTTTT.

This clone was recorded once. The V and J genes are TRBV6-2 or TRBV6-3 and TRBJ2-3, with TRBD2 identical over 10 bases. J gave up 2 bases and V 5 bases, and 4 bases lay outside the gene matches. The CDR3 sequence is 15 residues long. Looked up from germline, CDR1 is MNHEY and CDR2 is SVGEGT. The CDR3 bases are TGTGCCAGCAGTAAACTAGCGGGACCCACAGATACGCAGTATTTT. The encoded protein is CASSKLAGPTDTQYF.

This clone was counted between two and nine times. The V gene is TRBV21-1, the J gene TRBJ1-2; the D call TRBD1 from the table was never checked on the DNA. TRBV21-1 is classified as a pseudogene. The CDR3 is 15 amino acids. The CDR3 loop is CASSKAQGASDGYTF. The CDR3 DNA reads TGTGCCAGCAGCAAAGCGCAGGGGGCTAGCGATGGCTACACCTTC.

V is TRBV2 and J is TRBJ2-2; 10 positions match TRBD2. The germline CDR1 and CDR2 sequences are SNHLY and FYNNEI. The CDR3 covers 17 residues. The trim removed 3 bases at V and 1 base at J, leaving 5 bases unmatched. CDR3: CASSDLAGEQNTGELFF. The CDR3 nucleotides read TGTGCCAGCAGTGATCTAGCGGGGGAGCAGAACACCGGGGAGCTGTTTTTT.

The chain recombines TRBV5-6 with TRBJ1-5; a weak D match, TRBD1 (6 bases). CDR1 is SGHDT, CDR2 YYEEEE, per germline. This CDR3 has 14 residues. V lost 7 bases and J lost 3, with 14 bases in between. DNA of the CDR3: TGTGCCAGCTCTCTGTGGGGGCCCAATCAGCCCCAGCATTTT. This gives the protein CASSLWGPNQPQHF.

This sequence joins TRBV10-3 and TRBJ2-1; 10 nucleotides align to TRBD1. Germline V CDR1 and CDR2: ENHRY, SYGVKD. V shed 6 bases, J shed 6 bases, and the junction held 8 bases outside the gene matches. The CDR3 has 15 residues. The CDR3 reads CAISPGTGVGNEQFF. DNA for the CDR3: TGTGCCATCAGCCCCGGGACAGGGGTTGGCAATGAGCAGTTCTTC.

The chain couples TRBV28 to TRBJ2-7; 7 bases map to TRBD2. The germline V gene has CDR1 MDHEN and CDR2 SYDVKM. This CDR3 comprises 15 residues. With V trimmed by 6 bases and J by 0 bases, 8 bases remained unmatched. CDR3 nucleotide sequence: TGTGCCAGCAGGCTCCGGGACTATCCCTCCTACGAGCAGTACTTC. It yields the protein CASRLRDYPSYEQYF.

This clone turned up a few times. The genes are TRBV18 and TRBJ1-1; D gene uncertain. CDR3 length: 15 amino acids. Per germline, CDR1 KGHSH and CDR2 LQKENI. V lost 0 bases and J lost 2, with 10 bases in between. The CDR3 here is CASSPPSTKNTEAFF. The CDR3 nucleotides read TGTGCCAGCTCACCACCGTCGACAAAAAACACTGAAGCTTTCTTT.

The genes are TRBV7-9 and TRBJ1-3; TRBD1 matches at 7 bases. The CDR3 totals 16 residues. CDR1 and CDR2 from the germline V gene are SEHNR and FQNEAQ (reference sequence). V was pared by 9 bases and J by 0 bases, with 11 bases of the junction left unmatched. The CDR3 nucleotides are TGTGCCAGTAGACAGGGCCCTATAAGCTCTGGAAACACCATATATTTT. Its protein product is CASRQGPISSGNTIYF.

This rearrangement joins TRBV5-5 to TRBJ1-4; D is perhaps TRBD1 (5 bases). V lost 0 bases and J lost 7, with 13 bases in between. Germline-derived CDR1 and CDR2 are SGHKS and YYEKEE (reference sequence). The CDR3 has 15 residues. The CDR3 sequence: CASSLEGAFGEKLFF. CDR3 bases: TGTGCCAGCAGCTTGGAAGGGGCGTTTGGTGAAAAACTGTTTTTT.

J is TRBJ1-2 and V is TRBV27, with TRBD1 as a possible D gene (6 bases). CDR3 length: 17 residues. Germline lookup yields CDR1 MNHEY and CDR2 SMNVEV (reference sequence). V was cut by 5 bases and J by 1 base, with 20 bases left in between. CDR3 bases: TGTGCCAGCAGTCCTAGACAGGCGAGTTTATTTAACTATGGCTACACCTTC. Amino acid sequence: CASSPRQASLFNYGYTF.

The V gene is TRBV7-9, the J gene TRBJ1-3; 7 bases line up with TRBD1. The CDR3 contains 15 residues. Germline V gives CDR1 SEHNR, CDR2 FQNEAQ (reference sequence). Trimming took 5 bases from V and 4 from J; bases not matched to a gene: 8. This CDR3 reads CASSRQGQSGNTIYF. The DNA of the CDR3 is TGTGCCAGCAGCCGCCAGGGACAGAGCGGAAACACCATATATTTT.

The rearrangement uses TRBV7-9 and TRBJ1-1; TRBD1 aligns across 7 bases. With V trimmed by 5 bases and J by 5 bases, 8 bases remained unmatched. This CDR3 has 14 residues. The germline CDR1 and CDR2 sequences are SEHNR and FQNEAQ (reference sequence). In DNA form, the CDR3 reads TGTGCCAGCAGCGAAATGGGACAGAAGACTGAAGCTTTCTTT. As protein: CASSEMGQKTEAFF.

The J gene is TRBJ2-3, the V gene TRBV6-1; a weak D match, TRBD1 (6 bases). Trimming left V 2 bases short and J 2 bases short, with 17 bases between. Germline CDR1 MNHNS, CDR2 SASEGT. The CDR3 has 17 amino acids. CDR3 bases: TGTGCCAGCAGTGAACTCTCGGGCAGGGGATTCACAGATACGCAGTATTTT. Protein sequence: CASSELSGRGFTDTQYF.

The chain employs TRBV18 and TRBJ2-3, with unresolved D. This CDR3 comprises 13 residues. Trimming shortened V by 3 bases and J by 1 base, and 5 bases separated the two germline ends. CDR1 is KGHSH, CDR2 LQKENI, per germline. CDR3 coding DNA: TGTGCCAGCTCACCGAGCGGCACAGATACGCAGTATTTT. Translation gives CASSPSGTDTQYF.

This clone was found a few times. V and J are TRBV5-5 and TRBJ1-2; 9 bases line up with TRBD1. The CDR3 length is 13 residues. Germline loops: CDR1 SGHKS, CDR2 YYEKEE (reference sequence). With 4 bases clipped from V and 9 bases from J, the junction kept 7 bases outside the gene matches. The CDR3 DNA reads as TGTGCCAGCAGCGAGGGACAGGGCTTTAGCTACACCTTC. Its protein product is CASSEGQGFSYTF.

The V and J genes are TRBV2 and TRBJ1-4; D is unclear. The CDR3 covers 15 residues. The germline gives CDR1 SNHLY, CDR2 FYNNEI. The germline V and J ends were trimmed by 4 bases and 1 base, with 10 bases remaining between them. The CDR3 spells CASSAGFKTNEKLFF. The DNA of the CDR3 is TGTGCCAGCAGTGCGGGGTTTAAAACTAATGAAAAACTGTTTTTT. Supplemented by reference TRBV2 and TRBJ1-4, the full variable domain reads EPEVTQTPSHQVTQMGQEVILRCVPISNHLYFYWYRQILGQKVEFLVSFYNNEISEKSEIFDDQFSVERPDGSNFTLKIRSTKLEDSAMYFCASSAGFKTNEKLFFGSGTQLSVL.

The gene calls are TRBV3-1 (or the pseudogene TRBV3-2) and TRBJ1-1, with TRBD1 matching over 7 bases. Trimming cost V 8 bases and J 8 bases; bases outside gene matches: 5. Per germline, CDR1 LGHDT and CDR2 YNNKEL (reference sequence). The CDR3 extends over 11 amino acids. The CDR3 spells CASGTGAEAFF. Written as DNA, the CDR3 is TGTGCCAGCGGTACAGGGGCGGAAGCTTTCTTT.